The 2 T cell receptor beta chains reported below all come from one sample, sequenced in a study of technical replicates of blood from a handful of donors. Profiling relied on immunoSEQ multiplex PCR, and the TCRdb table lists in-frame clones only, not all of them. The sample has 95,000 or so clones, approximately 95% seen once; the top ten hold about 0.36%. Sequenced input: T cells isolated from PBMCs. These receptors came from a human donor in good health.

V usage is TRBV27 and J usage is TRBJ2-1; unclear D gene. Between the trimmed V and J ends, which lost 5 bases and 4 bases, there was a span of 24 bases. Germline CDR1 MNHEY, CDR2 SMNVEV (reference sequence). The CDR3 totals 18 residues. In nucleotides, the CDR3 is TGTGCCAGCAGTCCCAGTCCCCTAGACTGGTCTAAGTACAATGAGCAGTTCTTC. Encoded protein: CASSPSPLDWSKYNEQFF.

V gene TRBV5-4 combines with J gene TRBJ2-7; tentative D call: TRBD1 (5 bases). V lost 2 bases and J 5 bases, leaving 11 bases between the germline ends. CDR1 is SGHNT, CDR2 YYREEE, per germline (reference sequence). The CDR3 covers 13 residues. The CDR3 DNA reads TGTGCCAGCAGCTTCCCGGACAACAACGAGCAGTACTTC. Residues: CASSFPDNNEQYF.